One T cell receptor beta chain is described in this entry. Its antigen is unknown. Qualities for individual bases were not recorded, and no much larger clone is one base off. The sample originates from a study of glioma-infiltrating T cells after dendritic cell vaccination (dated by TCRdb to about 2016). With respect to the entire study: Of the 15 or so glioblastoma patients in the cohort, all drawn from Phase I and II dendritic cell vaccination trials, 9 were newly diagnosed and 6 had recurrent disease. Between 2003 and 2012, the patients were given dendritic cell vaccination pulsed with autologous tumor lysate. The vaccine was prepared from monocyte-derived dendritic cells that were cultured for seven days with IL-4 and GM-CSF and then pulsed overnight with autologous tumor lysate. Patients received three intradermal dendritic cell vaccine injections at biweekly intervals in the arm below the axilla. In glioblastoma patients vaccinated with dendritic cells, deep sequencing of TCR beta CDR3 regions served to measure tumor-infiltrating lymphocyte content and to compare repertoires between tumor and blood. Survival after dendritic cell vaccination was correlated with TCR sequencing metrics, including TIL content and tumor-blood repertoire overlap. Paper-wide results and their limitations: The response model built on TCR overlap across three groups was characterized as speculative, with prospective validation still needed. The cohort was small and heterogeneous, few patients had complete blood and tumor sets, and even fewer had initial-recurrent tumor pairs. Higher estimated pretreatment TIL content predicted longer time to progression and overall survival after dendritic cell vaccination. TCR clonality showed no direct relationship with survival, which suggests that a diverse polyclonal response may be important.

Trimming takes 5 bases off V and 9 bases off J; junction bases not matched to a gene: 14. CDR1 and CDR2, looked up from the germline V gene, are SGHRS and YFSETQ. The CDR3 sequence holds 15 residues, the cysteine and phenylalanine included. The sequence is cut down to CDR3 DNA, 45 bases in frame from base 1. The immunoSEQ assay amplified TCRB CDR3 regions from approximately 1.8 micrograms of genomic DNA, or from all available DNA when less than that amount was available. The multiplex PCR employed 60 forward primers targeting TCR V beta segments and 13 reverse primers targeting J beta segments. To estimate the number of reads per starting template, synthetic control templates were added to each sample at limiting dilution. The Illumina HiSeq System generated sequencing reads of 87 bp. In the original analysis: PCR and sequencing errors were removed by a nearest neighbor algorithm that merged closely related sequences. TCR overlap was measured as the percentage of unique tumor TCR beta sequences that were also present in the peripheral blood of the same patient. The immuneACCESS repertoire file appears here via TCRdb, limited to in-frame rearrangements. These files lack a portion of the clones; in checked studies, under half of the deficit traces to unresolved V genes, and the cause of the others is not known. That table furnishes V, J and clone size, whereas the DNA furnished D and trimming. For this sample the table gives 55,000 to 75,000 clones, of which 81% were detected only once. The ten largest clones take up 7.9% of the sample.

To be selected, patients needed enough residual fresh-frozen tumor tissue and more than two years of available survival data. Although molecular status otherwise differed among the glioblastoma patients, no patient had an isocitrate dehydrogenase mutation. PBMC were collected before vaccination, two weeks after the third vaccination, and at tumor progression if progression occurred. The Qiagen DNeasy Blood extraction Kit was used for extraction of genomic DNA. In this chain, TRBV5-1 is recombined with TRBJ2-4; 7 bases in the middle match TRBD1. Sequenced here: blood, sampled before dendritic cell vaccination. The TCR sequence derives from a human donor with glioblastoma. The CDR3 reads CASSLGQTRSTIQYF. The DNA reads as follows: TGCGCCAGCAGTCTGGGACAGACAAGATCGACCATTCAGTACTTC.